Listed below are T cell receptor beta chains from one sample, sequenced in a study of cytomegalovirus exposure and HLA in healthy donors. The table came from immunoSEQ multiplex PCR; TCRdb's copy has only in-frame clones and leaves some out. The sample holds around 200,000 clones, around 90% seen once. The sample comprised PBMCs. Receptor source: a woman aged 18-29 years in good health and CMV-seronegative. Both conserved end residues are part of each CDR3. The D gene is left open where the match is weak. Not every row has a clone size; where given, it reads once, few, many or a size class.

abundance	v_gene	d_gene	j_gene	CDR3nt	CDR3aa
-	TRBV2	TRBD2	TRBJ2-7	TGTGCCAGCAGTGATCGAGCCGGGAGGACTTCCTACGAGCAGTACTTC	CASSDRAGRTSYEQYF
-	TRBV2	-	TRBJ1-2	TGTGCCAGCAGCGCCCTACAGGGCCAGGGCTACACCTTC	CASSALQGQGYTF
-	TRBV6-1	-	TRBJ2-2	TGTGCCAGCAGTCCAGGGCCAACGAACACCGGGGAGCTGTTTTTT	CASSPGPTNTGELFF
-	TRBV6-6	TRBD2	TRBJ2-7	TGTGCCAGCAGTTTAAGACTAGCGTCCTACGAGCAGTACTTC	CASSLRLASYEQYF
-	TRBV27	-	TRBJ2-5	TGTGCCAGCAGTCCAGGGGGGCAAGAGACCCAGTACTTC	CASSPGGQETQYF
-	TRBV28	TRBD2	TRBJ2-7	TGTGCCAGCAGTTTTGGTAGCGGGACTCGGGAGCAGTACTTC	CASSFGSGTREQYF
-	TRBV27	-	TRBJ2-1	TGTGCCAGCAGTTTAGCACTGAGCTCCTACAATGAGCAGTTCTTC	CASSLALSSYNEQFF
-	TRBV9	-	TRBJ2-3	TGTGCCAGCAGCGTCGCAGCGGGCTCAGATACGCAGTATTTT	CASSVAAGSDTQYF
-	TRBV13	TRBD2	TRBJ2-1	TGTGCCAGCAGCTTAAGGTTGACTAGCGGGAGGGTCGATGAGCAGTTCTTC	CASSLRLTSGRVDEQFF
-	TRBV18	TRBD1	TRBJ2-1	TGTGCCAGCGCACAGGGGGCGGAAAGGTACAATGAGCAGTTCTTC	CASAQGAERYNEQFF
-	TRBV11-2	-	TRBJ2-3	TGTGCCAGCAGCTTTGGTGGAGTAACAGATACGCAGTATTTT	CASSFGGVTDTQYF
-	TRBV9	TRBD1	TRBJ2-4	TGTGCCAGCAGGTACAGGGGTTATGGCATTCAGTACTTC	CASRYRGYGIQYF
-	TRBV5-1	TRBD1	TRBJ2-7	TGCGCCAGCAGCTTCGGCAGGGGGAGCTACGAGCAGTACTTC	CASSFGRGSYEQYF
-	TRBV6-5	-	TRBJ2-1	TGTGCCAGCAGTTACTCCAGGGGTTCAGGAAATGAGCAGTTCTTC	CASSYSRGSGNEQFF
-	TRBV28	TRBD2	TRBJ2-3	TGTGCCAGCAAAGGACTAGCGGGAGAAAGGGTAGATACGCAGTATTTT	CASKGLAGERVDTQYF
-	TRBV29-1	-	TRBJ2-7	TGCAGCGTTGAGCAGGGCGAGCAGTACTTC	CSVEQGEQYF
-	TRBV27	-	TRBJ2-7	TGTGCCAGCAGGATTACAGGGAGTATCTTCTACGAGCAGTACTTC	CASRITGSIFYEQYF
-	TRBV5-6	-	TRBJ2-7	TGTGCCAGCAGCCCCGTGCAGTCTCGTTGGGAGCAGTACTTC	CASSPVQSRWEQYF
-	TRBV5-4	TRBD2	TRBJ2-7	TGTGCCAGCAGCTTTGGCGGGAGGGCCTTCTCCTACGAGCAGTACTTC	CASSFGGRAFSYEQYF
-	TRBV27	-	TRBJ2-3	TGTGCCAGCAGTTCCTACCGGGACACAGACCTCTTCACAGATACGCAGTATTTT	CASSSYRDTDLFTDTQYF
-	TRBV2	TRBD1	TRBJ2-1	TGTGCCAGCAGGGGACAGGGGTCCTACAATGAGCAGTTCTTC	CASRGQGSYNEQFF
-	TRBV18	TRBD2	TRBJ2-2	TGTGCCAGCTCACGAGTGGCGGGACTAGGACGAACCGGGGAGCTGTTTTTT	CASSRVAGLGRTGELFF
-	TRBV20-1	-	TRBJ1-5	TGCAGCAGAACACCCGATCAGCCCCAGCATTTT	CSRTPDQPQHF
-	TRBV29-1	TRBD1	TRBJ1-1	TGCAGCGCTAGGCGGGACAGGGACACTGAAGCTTTCTTT	CSARRDRDTEAFF
-	TRBV20-1	-	TRBJ2-5	TGCAGTGCTCGGAGTGGAGAGACCCAGTACTTC	CSARSGETQYF
-	TRBV6-1	TRBD1	TRBJ1-3	TGTGCCAGCATTGATCAGGGGGCTGGAAACACCATATATTTT	CASIDQGAGNTIYF
-	TRBV6-5	TRBD1	TRBJ1-2	TGTGCCAGCGGACAGGGGGTGGGTGGCTACACCTTC	CASGQGVGGYTF
-	TRBV28	TRBD2	TRBJ2-1	TGTGCCAGCAGTGCCCTCCCGCGGCAGCGGGAGGGCCGAAAGAATGAGCAGTTCTTC	CASSALPRQREGRKNEQFF
-	TRBV19	-	TRBJ2-7	TGTGCCAGTAGTATGGGAAGGGCGGGCGAGCAGTACTTC	CASSMGRAGEQYF
few	TRBV29-1	-	TRBJ2-1	TGCAGCGTCCCGTTCGCTACAGAGTTCTCCTACAATGAGCAGTTCTTC	CSVPFATEFSYNEQFF
-	TRBV28	TRBD1	TRBJ2-7	TGTGCCAGCAGTTTTTCCCAGGGGGCCTACGAGCAGTACTTC	CASSFSQGAYEQYF
-	TRBV5-1	-	TRBJ1-1	TGCGCCAGCAGACCCCGACACCCGAACACTGAAGCTTTCTTT	CASRPRHPNTEAFF
few	TRBV2	TRBD1	TRBJ2-7	TGTGCCAGCAGTCGGGACAGGGCAACCTACGAGCAGTACTTC	CASSRDRATYEQYF
-	TRBV28	TRBD1	TRBJ1-2	TGTGCCAGCAGGGAAGGGGGCAAGGGCTACACCTTC	CASREGGKGYTF
-	TRBV28	TRBD2	TRBJ2-1	TGTGCCGAACTAGCGGAGTCCCTCTCCTACAATGAGCAGTTCTTC	CAELAESLSYNEQFF
-	TRBV18	TRBD1	TRBJ1-1	TGTGCCAGCTCATTTACAGGGGAAACTGAAGCTTTCTTT	CASSFTGETEAFF
-	TRBV7-9	TRBD2	TRBJ2-3	TGTGCCAGCAGCTTACGACGGGAGGGCCAAGATACGCAGTATTTT	CASSLRREGQDTQYF